Listed here are 22 T cell receptor beta chains from one sample, sequenced in a study of PD-L1 blockade in urothelial cancer. TCRdb's table, derived via immunoSEQ multiplex PCR, lists solely in-frame clones and lacks some. The sample lists 45,000 or so clones; around 80% were seen once. The sample in question was PBMCs, obtained around atezolizumab (anti-PD-L1) treatment. Receptors were obtained from a man in his sixties or seventies with urothelial cancer.

This clone was detected only once. The J gene is TRBJ2-2, the V gene TRBV2; TRBD1 is a possible D gene (5 bases). Deletions cut 7 bases from V and 4 bases from J, with 13 bases between. Germline V gene lookup returns CDR1 SNHLY and CDR2 FYNNEI. The CDR3 has 14 residues. CDR3 in amino acids: CASTLGATTGELFF. The CDR3 DNA sequence: TGTGCCAGCACTCTAGGGGCCACCACCGGGGAGCTGTTTTTT.

V and J are TRBV7-8 and TRBJ2-1; 16 bases agree with TRBD2. V shed 5 bases, J shed 8 bases, and the junction held 6 bases outside the gene matches. The CDR3 sequence is 16 residues long. Per germline, CDR1 SGHVS and CDR2 FQNEAQ. The CDR3 DNA reads as TGTGCCAGCAGCCCCGGGACTAGCGGGGGGGCGGATGAGCAGTTCTTC. Residues: CASSPGTSGGADEQFF.

The genes are TRBV5-3 and TRBJ2-7, with D perhaps TRBD2 (6 bases). Being an ORF, TRBV5-3 has a function that is uncertain. Trimming removed 1 base from V and 6 bases from J, with 23 bases in between. This CDR3 spans 17 amino acids. In DNA, the CDR3 is TGTGCCAGAAGCTTGATGCTTTGGGGGGAAGTTAGGCGCGAGCAGTACTTC. It yields the protein CARSLMLWGEVRREQYF.

The chain combines TRBV4-3 with TRBJ2-3; D is perhaps TRBD2 (5 bases). V lost 2 bases and J 2 bases, leaving 20 bases between the germline ends. Germline V gives CDR1 LGHNA, CDR2 YSLEER. This CDR3 comprises 18 residues. The CDR3 DNA sequence: TGCGCCAGCAGCCAACTACGGGATGGGCCGTCACCCACAGATACGCAGTATTTT. It codes for CASSQLRDGPSPTDTQYF.

The table lists this clone with a count of one. The V call is TRBV11-1, the J call TRBJ2-4, with TRBD2 as a possible D gene (5 bases). Germline V gene sequence: CDR1 SGHAT, CDR2 FQDESV (reference sequence). The CDR3 length is 13 residues. Trimming cost V 4 bases and J 7 bases, with 11 bases left between them. Written as DNA, the CDR3 is TGTGCCAGCAGCTCCCCACCGGGGAACATTCAGTACTTC. Its protein product is CASSSPPGNIQYF. Full variable domain (missing parts from reference TRBV11-1 and TRBJ2-4): EAEVAQSPRYKITEKSQAVAFWCDPISGHATLYWYRQILGQGPELLVQFQDESVVDDSQLPKDRFSAERLKGVDSTLKIQPAELGDSAMYLCASSSPPGNIQYFGAGTRLSVL.

The rearrangement joins TRBV7-2 to TRBJ2-5; D gene ambiguous. The CDR3 consists of 12 residues. Trimming pared 1 base from V and 5 bases from J, leaving 5 bases between. The germline CDR1 and CDR2 sequences are SGHTA and FQGNSA. CDR3 bases: TGTGCCAGCAGCTTAGGGGCTGAGACCCAGTACTTC. As protein: CASSLGAETQYF.

This chain uses TRBV6-4 with TRBJ2-7; possibly TRBD2 for D (5 bases). The germline CDR1 and CDR2 sequences are MRHNA and SNTAGT. The ends were cut back, 6 bases at V and 5 bases at J, with 20 bases in the middle. This CDR3 has 15 residues. This CDR3 reads CASRPSAFGLHEQYF. CDR3 nucleotide sequence: TGTGCCAGCAGACCCTCGGCCTTCGGACTCCACGAGCAGTACTTC.

This clone has a single count. The chain carries TRBV5-1 and TRBJ2-1; possibly TRBD2 for D (6 bases). The CDR3 covers 16 residues. The V end was cut by 0 bases, the J end by 0 bases, with 10 bases between. The germline V gene has CDR1 SGHRS and CDR2 YFSETQ. The CDR3 loop reads CASSLVAGSSYNEQFF. The DNA of the CDR3 is TGCGCCAGCAGCTTGGTGGCGGGGAGCTCCTACAATGAGCAGTTCTTC.

This sequence joins TRBV28 and TRBJ2-7; a possible D gene is TRBD2 (5 bases). Germline CDR1 is MDHEN and CDR2 is SYDVKM. The CDR3 has 12 amino acids. The ends were cut back, 7 bases at V and 5 bases at J, with 12 bases in the middle. The CDR3 sequence is CASTTPGNEQYF. The DNA of the CDR3 is TGTGCCAGCACCACACCGGGGAACGAGCAGTACTTC. The full variable domain, with the rest looked up from reference TRBV28 and TRBJ2-7, is DVKVTQSSRYLVKRTGEKVFLECVQDMDHENMFWYRQDPGLGLRLIYFSYDVKMKEKGDIPEGYSVSREKKERFSLILESASTNQTSMYLCASTTPGNEQYFGPGTRLTVT.

CDR3 amino acids: CASSPQGGLVNEKLFF. The CDR3 bases are TGCGCCAGCAGCCCTCAGGGAGGCCTGGTTAATGAAAAACTGTTTTTT. The chain uses TRBV4-3 and TRBJ1-4; a possible D gene is TRBD1 (5 bases). Trimming shortened V by 4 bases and J by 4 bases, and 16 bases separated the two germline ends. The CDR3 has 16 residues. The germline gives CDR1 LGHNA, CDR2 YSLEER.

The genes are TRBV28 and TRBJ2-1, with 9 bases matching TRBD2. The CDR3 has 13 residues. With 10 bases clipped from V and 4 bases from J, the junction kept 5 bases outside the gene matches. CDR1 and CDR2 (germline): MDHEN, SYDVKM. This chain's CDR3 is CATSSGTYNEQFF. CDR3 bases: TGTGCCACCTCTAGCGGGACTTACAATGAGCAGTTCTTC.

This chain joins TRBV29-1 and TRBJ2-2, with D possibly matching TRBD1 (6 bases). The CDR3 runs to 14 residues. V gave up 6 bases and J gave up 2 bases, with 13 bases separating them. Germline V CDR1 and CDR2: SQVTM, ANQGSEA. CDR3 amino acids: CSVTGTSNTGELFF. Here the CDR3 DNA reads TGCAGCGTGACGGGGACATCTAACACCGGGGAGCTGTTTTTT.

In its sample, this clone was seen once. The V gene is TRBV19, the J gene TRBJ1-4; TRBD1 aligns across 7 bases. Per germline, CDR1 LNHDA and CDR2 SQIVND (reference sequence). Germline trimming cut 5 bases from V and 6 bases from J; bases unmatched to any gene: 9. CDR3 length: 15 residues. CDR3 sequence reads: CASSSYDRVDEKLFF. The CDR3 DNA reads TGTGCCAGTAGTTCCTACGACAGGGTGGATGAAAAACTGTTTTTT.

The chain recombines TRBV7-7 with TRBJ2-7; D uncertain. The germline CDR1 and CDR2 sequences are SSHAT and FNYEAQ (reference sequence). The length of the CDR3 is 13 residues. The germline V and J ends were trimmed by 1 base and 7 bases, with 11 bases remaining between them. The CDR3 loop is CASSLVDTSEQYF. For the CDR3, the DNA is TGTGCCAGCAGCTTAGTTGACACCTCTGAGCAGTACTTC.

CDR3 loop: CASSQDRRRTPVDGYTF. In nucleotides, the CDR3 is TGCGCCAGCAGCCAAGATCGGCGGAGGACCCCGGTGGATGGCTACACCTTC. The chain carries TRBV4-1 and TRBJ1-2; D unresolved. Germline assignment: CDR1 MGHRA and CDR2 YSYEKL. V lost 0 bases and J lost 6, with 20 bases in between. This CDR3 is 17 amino acids long.

This clone occurred once. The chain has TRBV18 and TRBJ1-2; D ambiguous. The germline CDR1 and CDR2 sequences are KGHSH and LQKENI. The CDR3 has 13 residues. V gave up 3 bases and J gave up 2 bases, with 7 bases separating them. CDR3 DNA: TGTGCCAGCTCACCGTCTAGGAACTATGGCTACACCTTC. This encodes CASSPSRNYGYTF.

This chain joins TRBV5-1 and TRBJ2-7, with 10 bases matching TRBD1. With 4 bases clipped from V and 3 bases from J, the junction kept 13 bases outside the gene matches. The CDR3 extends over 17 amino acids. Germline CDR1 SGHRS, CDR2 YFSETQ. This CDR3 is CASSRNTAGQGIYEQYF. The CDR3 coding sequence is TGCGCCAGCAGCCGTAACACCGCGGGACAGGGGATCTACGAGCAGTACTTC.

The chain recombines TRBV4-3 with TRBJ1-1, with no clear D. Germline V lookup: CDR1 LGHNA, CDR2 YSLEER. This CDR3 has 13 residues. Deletions cut 2 bases from V and 5 bases from J, with 9 bases between. DNA for the CDR3: TGCGCCAGCAGCCAACGGTCGGGGACTGAAGCTTTCTTT. As protein: CASSQRSGTEAFF.

The chain recombines TRBV7-8 with TRBJ2-3; 8 bases are shared with TRBD1. There are 13 residues in the CDR3. Trimming at V came to 11 bases and at J to 1 base, leaving 5 bases not matched to a gene. Germline CDR1 SGHVS, CDR2 FQNEAQ. CDR3 bases: TGTGCCGCCCAACAGGGGGGCACAGATACGCAGTATTTT. Amino acids: CAAQQGGTDTQYF.

The genes are TRBV5-1 and TRBJ2-5; D possibly corresponds to TRBD2 (7 bases). The germline V and J ends were trimmed by 3 bases and 1 base, with 16 bases remaining between them. The germline gives CDR1 SGHRS, CDR2 YFSETQ. CDR3 length: 16 amino acids. As DNA, the CDR3 is TGCGCCAGCAGCTCCTTCAGGGGAGGGGGCCAAGAGACCCAGTACTTC. It specifies CASSSFRGGGQETQYF. Looking up the rest from reference TRBV5-1 and TRBJ2-5 gives the full variable domain: KAGVTQTPRYLIKTRGQQVTLSCSPISGHRSVSWYQQTPGQGLQFLFEYFSETQRNKGNFPGRFSGRQFSNSRSEMNVSTLELGDSALYLCASSSFRGGGQETQYFGPGTRLLVL.

This clone turned up a few times. The chain has TRBV14 and TRBJ2-5; TRBD1 aligns across 9 bases. The CDR3 runs to 16 residues. V shed 4 bases and J 5 bases; nucleotides not matched to a gene: 11. Germline CDR1 and CDR2: SGHDN and FVKESK. The CDR3: CASSRGQGNWGETQYF. CDR3 bases: TGTGCCAGCAGCCGGGGACAGGGTAACTGGGGGGAGACCCAGTACTTC.

The chain recombines TRBV5-1 with TRBJ2-3; 8 bases align to TRBD2. J gave up 0 bases and V 0 bases, and 6 bases lay outside the gene matches. There are 17 residues in the CDR3. Germline CDR1 is SGHRS and CDR2 is YFSETQ. CDR3 sequence: CASSLASGGGSTDTQYF. CDR3 in DNA: TGCGCCAGCAGCTTGGCCTCGGGGGGGGGTAGCACAGATACGCAGTATTTT.